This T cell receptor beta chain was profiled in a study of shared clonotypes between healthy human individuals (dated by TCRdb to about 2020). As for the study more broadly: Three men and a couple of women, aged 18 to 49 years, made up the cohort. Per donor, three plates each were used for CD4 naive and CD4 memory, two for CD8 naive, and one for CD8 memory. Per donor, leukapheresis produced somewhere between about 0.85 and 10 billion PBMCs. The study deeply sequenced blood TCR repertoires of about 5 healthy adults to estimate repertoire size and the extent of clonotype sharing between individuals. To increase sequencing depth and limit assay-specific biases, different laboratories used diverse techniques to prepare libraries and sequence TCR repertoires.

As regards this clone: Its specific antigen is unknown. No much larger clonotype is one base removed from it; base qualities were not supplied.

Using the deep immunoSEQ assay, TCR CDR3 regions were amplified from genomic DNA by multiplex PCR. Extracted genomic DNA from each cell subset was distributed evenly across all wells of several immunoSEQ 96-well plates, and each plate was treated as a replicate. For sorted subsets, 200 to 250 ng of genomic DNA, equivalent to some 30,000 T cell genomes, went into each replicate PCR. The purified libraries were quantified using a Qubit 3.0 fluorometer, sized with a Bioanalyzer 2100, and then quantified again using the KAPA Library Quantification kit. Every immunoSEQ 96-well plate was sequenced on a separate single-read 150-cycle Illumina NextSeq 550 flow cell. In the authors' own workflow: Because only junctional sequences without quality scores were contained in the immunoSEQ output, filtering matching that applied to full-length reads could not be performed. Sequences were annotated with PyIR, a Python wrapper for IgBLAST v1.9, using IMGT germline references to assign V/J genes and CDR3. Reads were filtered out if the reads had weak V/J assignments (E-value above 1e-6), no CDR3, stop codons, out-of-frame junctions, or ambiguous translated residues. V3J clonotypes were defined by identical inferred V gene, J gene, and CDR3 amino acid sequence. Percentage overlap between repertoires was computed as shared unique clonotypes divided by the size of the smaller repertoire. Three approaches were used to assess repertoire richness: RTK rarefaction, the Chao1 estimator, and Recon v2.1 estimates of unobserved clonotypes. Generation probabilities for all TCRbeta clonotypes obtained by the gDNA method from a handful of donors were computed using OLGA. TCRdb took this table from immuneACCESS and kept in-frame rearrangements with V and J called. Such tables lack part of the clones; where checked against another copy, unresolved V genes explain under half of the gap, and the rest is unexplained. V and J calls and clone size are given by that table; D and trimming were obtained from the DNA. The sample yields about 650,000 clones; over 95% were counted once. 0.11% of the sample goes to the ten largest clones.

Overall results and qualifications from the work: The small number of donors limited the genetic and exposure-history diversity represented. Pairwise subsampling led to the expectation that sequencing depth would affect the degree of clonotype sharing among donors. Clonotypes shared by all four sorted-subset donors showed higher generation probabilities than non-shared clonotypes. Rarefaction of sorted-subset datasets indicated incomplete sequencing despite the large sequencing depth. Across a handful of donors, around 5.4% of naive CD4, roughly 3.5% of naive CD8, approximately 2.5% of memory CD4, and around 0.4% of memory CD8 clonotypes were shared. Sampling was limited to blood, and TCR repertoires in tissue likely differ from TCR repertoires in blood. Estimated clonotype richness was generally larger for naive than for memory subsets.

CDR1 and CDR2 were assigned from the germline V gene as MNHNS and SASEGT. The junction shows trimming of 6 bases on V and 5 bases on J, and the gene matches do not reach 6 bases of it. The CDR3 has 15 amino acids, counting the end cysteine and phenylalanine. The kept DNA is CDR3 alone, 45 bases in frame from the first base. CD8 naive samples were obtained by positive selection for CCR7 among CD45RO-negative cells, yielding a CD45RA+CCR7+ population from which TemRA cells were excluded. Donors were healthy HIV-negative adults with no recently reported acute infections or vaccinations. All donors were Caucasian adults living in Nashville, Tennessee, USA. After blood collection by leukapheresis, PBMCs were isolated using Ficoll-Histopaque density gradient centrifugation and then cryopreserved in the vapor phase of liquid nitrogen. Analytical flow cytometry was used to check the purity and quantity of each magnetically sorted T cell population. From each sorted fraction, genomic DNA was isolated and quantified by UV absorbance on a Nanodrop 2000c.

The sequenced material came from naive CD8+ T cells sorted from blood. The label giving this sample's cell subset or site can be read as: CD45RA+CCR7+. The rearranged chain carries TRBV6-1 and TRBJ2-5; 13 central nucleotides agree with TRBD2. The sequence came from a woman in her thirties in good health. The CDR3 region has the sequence CASSIGLAGEETQYF. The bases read TGTGCCAGCAGCATCGGACTAGCGGGAGAGGAGACCCAGTACTTC.